The sequence of this T cell receptor beta chain was determined in a study of cytotoxic CD8 clonotypes in ibrutinib-treated CLL. Points from the study as a whole: Treatment left the uncommon public clonotypes either contracted or stable in frequency.

Profiled with immunoSEQ multiplex PCR; TCRdb holds only in-frame clones, not every one. The table lists 130,000 or so clones, 70% to 90% of them singletons. A note on this clone: Antigen unknown.

The CDR3 consists of 14 residues. Trimming took 4 bases from V and 8 from J; bases not matched to a gene: 2. Germline lookup yields CDR1 MNHEY and CDR2 SMNVEV (reference sequence). The J gene is TRBJ2-2, the V gene TRBV27, with 12 bases fitting TRBD1. The TCR was taken from a human donor with chronic lymphocytic leukemia. Here the sequenced sample was PBMCs, taken after 24 months of ibrutinib treatment. The CDR3 loop is CASSSGQGAGELFF. The CDR3 DNA follows: TGTGCCAGCAGTTCGGGACAGGGGGCTGGGGAGCTGTTTTTT.